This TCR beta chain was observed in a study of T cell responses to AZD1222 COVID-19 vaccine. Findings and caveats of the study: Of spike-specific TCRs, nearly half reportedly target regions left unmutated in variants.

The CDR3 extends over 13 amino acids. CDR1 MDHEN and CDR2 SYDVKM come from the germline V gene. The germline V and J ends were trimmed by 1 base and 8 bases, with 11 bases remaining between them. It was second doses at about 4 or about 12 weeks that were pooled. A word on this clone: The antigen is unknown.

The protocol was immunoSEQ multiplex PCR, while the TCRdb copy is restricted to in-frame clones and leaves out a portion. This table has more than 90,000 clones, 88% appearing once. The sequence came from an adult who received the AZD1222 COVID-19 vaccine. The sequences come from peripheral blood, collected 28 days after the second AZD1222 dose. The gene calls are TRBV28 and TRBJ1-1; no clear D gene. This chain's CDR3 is CASSLSWRVEAFF. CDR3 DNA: TGTGCCAGCAGTTTATCCTGGCGGGTGGAAGCTTTCTTT.